These T cell receptor beta chains were read from a single sample in a study of cytomegalovirus exposure and HLA in healthy donors. The table came from immunoSEQ multiplex PCR; TCRdb's copy has only in-frame clones and leaves some out. The repertoire holds 110,000 or so clones, with more than 80% as singletons. Sample: PBMCs. These receptors originate from a man between 18 and 35 years old in good health and CMV-seronegative. Each CDR3 is given with its conserved first and last residue. D genes are given only for firm matches. The size field is filled for only some rows; it gives once, few, many or a size class.

CDR3 protein	CDR3 DNA	clone size	D gene	J gene	V gene
CASSPRTGSTDTQYF	TGTGCCAGCTCACCGCGGACAGGTAGCACAGATACGCAGTATTTT	-	TRBD1	TRBJ2-3	TRBV18
CASSLWDRAMAGANVLTF	TGTGCCAGCAGTTTGTGGGACAGGGCGATGGCTGGGGCCAACGTCCTGACTTTC	few	TRBD1	TRBJ2-6	TRBV28
CASSRPGTDYEQYF	TGTGCCAGCAGCAGACCCGGGACTGACTACGAGCAGTACTTC	-	-	TRBJ2-7	TRBV28
CASSWDRAPEAFF	TGTGCCAGCAGCTGGGACAGGGCCCCTGAAGCTTTCTTT	-	TRBD1	TRBJ1-1	TRBV5-4
CASSSPEGTVNQPQHF	TGTGCCAGCAGTTCCCCTGAAGGGACAGTTAATCAGCCCCAGCATTTT	-	TRBD1	TRBJ1-5	TRBV27
CASSARGAGGELFF	TGTGCCAGCAGCGCCCGGGGGGCCGGCGGGGAGCTGTTTTTT	-	-	TRBJ2-2	TRBV9
CASSQDPSGRANEQFF	TGCGCCAGCAGCCAAGACCCAAGCGGTAGGGCAAATGAGCAGTTCTTC	-	-	TRBJ2-1	TRBV4-3
CASSFRTGLPYEQYF	TGCGCCAGCAGCTTTCGGACAGGGTTACCCTACGAGCAGTACTTC	-	TRBD1	TRBJ2-7	TRBV5-1
CASSRNKTNYGYTF	TGTGCCAGCAGCCGCAACAAAACTAACTATGGCTACACCTTC	once	-	TRBJ1-2	TRBV7-4
CASGGVNHNEQFF	TGTGCCAGCGGGGGGGTCAACCACAATGAGCAGTTCTTC	-	TRBD2	TRBJ2-1	TRBV2
CASSSLPTGGQETQYF	TGTGCCAGCAGCTCACTCCCTACAGGGGGGCAAGAGACCCAGTACTTC	-	TRBD1	TRBJ2-5	TRBV11-1
CASSSGPKAPQHF	TGCGCCAGCAGTTCAGGGCCCAAAGCGCCCCAGCATTTT	-	-	TRBJ1-5	TRBV10-1
CASSPGSGRGNEQFF	TGTGCCAGCTCACCAGGGTCGGGCAGGGGCAATGAGCAGTTCTTC	-	-	TRBJ2-1	TRBV18
CASSTQAGGLADEQFF	TGTGCCAGTAGCACGCAAGCGGGAGGGCTGGCGGATGAGCAGTTCTTC	once	TRBD2	TRBJ2-1	TRBV19
CASSEEGGPWRSPLHF	TGCGCCAGCAGTGAAGAGGGTGGCCCCTGGCGGTCACCCCTCCACTTT	-	-	TRBJ1-6	TRBV10-1
CASSPGTGESEKLFF	TGTGCCAGCAGCCCAGGGACAGGGGAGTCTGAAAAACTGTTTTTT	few	TRBD1	TRBJ1-4	TRBV7-2
CASSDSSRGRGYTF	TGTGCCAGCAGTGACTCGAGCAGGGGTCGAGGCTACACCTTC	-	-	TRBJ1-2	TRBV6-4
CASSPPVGGTDTQYF	TGTGCCAGCAGCCCCCCGGTTGGTGGCACAGATACGCAGTATTTT	-	-	TRBJ2-3	TRBV5-4
CASSASNGGSTDTQYF	TGCGCCAGCAGTGCCTCTAACGGGGGGAGCACAGATACGCAGTATTTT	-	TRBD2	TRBJ2-3	TRBV5-1
CASSYRGGYTF	TGTGCCAGCAGTTATCGCGGGGGCTACACCTTC	-	-	TRBJ1-2	TRBV6-1
CASSQDRAGGLTEAFF	TGCGCCAGCAGCCAAGATAGGGCAGGGGGTCTCACTGAAGCTTTCTTT	-	TRBD1	TRBJ1-1	TRBV4-1
CASSQDFTGPGVEAFF	TGCGCCAGCAGCCAAGACTTCACAGGGCCGGGCGTTGAAGCTTTCTTT	-	-	TRBJ1-1	TRBV4-3
CSVLGQGAHYEQYF	TGCAGCGTTTTAGGACAGGGGGCTCACTACGAGCAGTACTTC	-	TRBD1	TRBJ2-7	TRBV29-1
CASSIGLAVTYEQYF	TGTGCCAGTAGTATAGGTCTAGCGGTAACCTACGAGCAGTACTTC	-	TRBD2	TRBJ2-7	TRBV19
CAWSTGGGGYTF	TGTGCCTGGAGTACAGGGGGCGGTGGCTACACCTTC	-	TRBD1	TRBJ1-2	TRBV30
CASGLRTEDRGASNQPQHF	TGTGCTAGTGGTTTACGCACCGAAGACAGGGGAGCATCGAATCAGCCCCAGCATTTT	-	TRBD1	TRBJ1-5	TRBV12-5
CASSPGLAENTGELFF	TGTGCCAGCAGCCCTGGGCTAGCGGAAAACACCGGGGAGCTGTTTTTT	-	TRBD2	TRBJ2-2	TRBV5-6
CASSLGVGGTEAFF	TGTGCCAGCAGCTTAGGAGTAGGGGGAACTGAAGCTTTCTTT	-	-	TRBJ1-1	TRBV11-2
CASSLREPTNYGYTF	TGTGCCAGCAGTCTCCGGGAACCTACTAACTATGGCTACACCTTC	-	-	TRBJ1-2	TRBV6-5
CASSPVGDEKLFF	TGCGCCAGCAGCCCTGTAGGGGATGAAAAACTGTTTTTT	few	-	TRBJ1-4	TRBV4-3
CASSQPRDFAGNTIYF	TGTGCCAGCAGCCAGCCCAGGGATTTCGCTGGAAACACCATATATTTT	-	-	TRBJ1-3	TRBV4-2
CASGTGDEQYF	TGTGCCAGCGGGACAGGGGACGAGCAGTACTTC	few	TRBD1	TRBJ2-7	TRBV6-6
CASSPTALAPNEQYF	TGTGCCAGCTCACCCACGGCGCTAGCGCCAAACGAGCAGTACTTC	-	-	TRBJ2-7	TRBV18